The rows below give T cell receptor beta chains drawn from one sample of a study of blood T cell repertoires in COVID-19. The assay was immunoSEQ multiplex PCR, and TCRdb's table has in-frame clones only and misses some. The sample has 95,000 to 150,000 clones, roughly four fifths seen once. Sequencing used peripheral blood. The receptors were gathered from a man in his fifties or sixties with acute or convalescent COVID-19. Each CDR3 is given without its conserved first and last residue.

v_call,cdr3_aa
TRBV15,ATTIMGRVTDTQY
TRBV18,ASSDQGNEKLF
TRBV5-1,ASSLTGGSYNEQF
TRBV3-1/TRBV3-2,ASSQSLLANEQF
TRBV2,ASSSGQGVVPDT
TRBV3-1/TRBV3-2,ASSQDDRSPYEQY
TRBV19,ASRELSGGRAQY
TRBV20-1,SASAGGQGDYGYT
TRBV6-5,ASGAVAGGSNEQF
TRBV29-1,SAGDNTNQPQH
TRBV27,ASSLSLPGNYGYT
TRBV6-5,ASRYSGGTYEQY
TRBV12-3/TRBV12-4,ASSPDWFYEQY
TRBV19,ASSIGVLAGVDEQF